A selection of T cell receptor beta chains follows, all from one sample in a study of CD8+ T cells in alopecia areata. Measured with immunoSEQ multiplex PCR; TCRdb has only the in-frame clones, and not every one. The sample lists 210,000 or so clones; 66% were seen once. The specimen was CD4+ T cells sorted from blood, collected between weeks 44 and 45, from a patient treated with tofacitinib. The receptor set was obtained from a human donor with alopecia areata. Both conserved end residues are part of each CDR3. A D gene is named only where the DNA matches it firmly. For some rows the clone size is stated as once, few or many, or as a class when expanded; others skip it.

CDR3 protein	CDR3 DNA	clone size	V gene	J gene	CDR3 length	D gene
CASSLGGRTDTQYF	TGTGCCAGCAGCTTAGGAGGGCGCACAGATACGCAGTATTTT	once	TRBV7-2	TRBJ2-3	14	-
CASSLSGINEQFF	TGTGCCAGCAGCTTGAGCGGGATCAATGAGCAGTTCTTC	-	TRBV5-5	TRBJ2-1	13	TRBD2
CASSDDSRNSPLHF	TGTGCCAGCAGCGACGACAGTCGTAATTCACCCCTCCACTTT	-	TRBV14	TRBJ1-6	14	-
CASRPGQGVADTQYF	TGTGCCAGCAGGCCCGGACAGGGAGTCGCAGATACGCAGTATTTT	-	TRBV6-5	TRBJ2-3	15	TRBD1
CASSPDVLARSYEQYF	TGTGCCAGCAGCCCTGACGTACTAGCGCGGTCCTACGAGCAGTACTTC	-	TRBV7-6	TRBJ2-7	16	TRBD2
CSVQAGWNTIYF	TGCAGCGTACAGGCAGGATGGAACACCATATATTTT	-	TRBV29-1	TRBJ1-3	12	-
CASSRVLNTGELFF	TGCGCCAGCAGCCGGGTCTTGAACACCGGGGAGCTGTTTTTT	-	TRBV4-3	TRBJ2-2	14	-
CASSGTRSPDTQYF	TGTGCCAGCAGTGGGACTAGGTCTCCGGATACGCAGTATTTT	-	TRBV25-1	TRBJ2-3	14	TRBD2
CASSVSLRDNEQYF	TGTGCCAGCAGCGTAAGCCTCCGGGACAACGAGCAGTACTTC	-	TRBV9	TRBJ2-7	14	-
CASSPRDPVHEQYF	TGTGCCAGCAGCCCCAGGGACCCCGTCCACGAGCAGTACTTC	-	TRBV7-3	TRBJ2-7	14	-
CASSDRGAGGDTQYF	TGTGCCAGCAGCGACCGGGGGGCCGGAGGAGATACGCAGTATTTT	-	TRBV9	TRBJ2-3	15	-
CASSGQSSPLHF	TGCGCCAGCAGTGGACAGTCCTCACCCCTCCACTTT	-	TRBV10-1	TRBJ1-6	12	-
CASSLSTAANTEAFF	TGTGCCAGCAGTTTATCGACGGCAGCGAACACTGAAGCTTTCTTT	few	TRBV27	TRBJ1-1	15	-
CASSFWGGTLHF	TGTGCCAGCAGCTTCTGGGGGGGGACCCTCCACTTT	-	TRBV7-2	TRBJ1-6	12	-
CASRSGRAHEQYF	TGTGCCAGCAGAAGCGGCAGGGCACACGAGCAGTACTTC	-	TRBV6-5	TRBJ2-7	13	-
CASSLRGVEETQYF	TGTGCCAGCAGTTTACGGGGGGTCGAAGAGACCCAGTACTTC	-	TRBV27	TRBJ2-5	14	TRBD2
CASSLVAGSYEQYF	TGTGCCAGCAGTTTAGTGGCAGGGAGCTACGAGCAGTACTTC	-	TRBV27	TRBJ2-7	14	-
CATHRGGNTEAFF	TGTGCCACCCACAGGGGAGGCAACACTGAAGCTTTCTTT	-	TRBV6-5	TRBJ1-1	13	TRBD1
CASSQPGTGYYEQYF	TGTGCCAGCAGCCAACCCGGGACAGGGTACTACGAGCAGTACTTC	-	TRBV6-1	TRBJ2-7	15	TRBD1
CASSFGGVHEQYF	TGTGCCAGCAGCTTCGGGGGAGTCCACGAGCAGTACTTC	-	TRBV5-6	TRBJ2-7	13	-
CASSEGTTYEQYF	TGTGCCAGCAGCGAGGGGACAACCTACGAGCAGTACTTC	few	TRBV11-1	TRBJ2-7	13	-
CASRTTADTQYF	TGTGCCAGCAGGACGACTGCAGATACGCAGTATTTT	-	TRBV6-5	TRBJ2-3	12	-
CASHAGALFGYTF	TGTGCCAGCCATGCAGGGGCCTTGTTTGGCTACACCTTC	-	TRBV6-1	TRBJ1-2	13	-
CASSLERVIAGELFF	TGCGCCAGCAGCTTGGAGCGGGTAATCGCCGGGGAGCTGTTTTTT	-	TRBV5-1	TRBJ2-2	15	-
CAWSVQGRRGYTF	TGTGCCTGGAGTGTTCAGGGTAGGCGAGGCTACACCTTC	-	TRBV30	TRBJ1-2	13	-
CASNAGGSYEQYF	TGTGCCAGCAACGCAGGGGGATCCTACGAGCAGTACTTC	-	TRBV5-6	TRBJ2-7	13	TRBD1
CASSPLDEQFF	TGTGCCAGCTCACCACTCGATGAGCAGTTCTTC	few	TRBV18	TRBJ2-1	11	-
CSVEGGFYGYTF	TGCAGCGTTGAGGGTGGCTTCTATGGCTACACCTTC	-	TRBV29-1	TRBJ1-2	12	-
CAISESSNHEQFF	TGTGCCATCAGTGAGTCTAGCAACCATGAGCAGTTCTTC	-	TRBV10-3	TRBJ2-1	13	-
CASRFTGSGTEAFF	TGTGCCAGCAGGTTTACAGGGAGCGGCACTGAAGCTTTCTTT	-	TRBV2	TRBJ1-1	14	-
CSVEKRYNTEAFF	TGCAGCGTTGAGAAGCGGTATAACACTGAAGCTTTCTTT	-	TRBV29-1	TRBJ1-1	13	-
CSVSMNYEQYF	TGCAGCGTTTCCATGAACTACGAGCAGTACTTC	few	TRBV29-1	TRBJ2-7	11	-
CASSLDSGANTEAFF	TGTGCCAGCAGCTTAGATAGCGGCGCGAACACTGAAGCTTTCTTT	-	TRBV7-8	TRBJ1-1	15	-
CASSEDSGSSYEQYF	TGTGCCAGCAGTGAAGATTCAGGGAGCTCCTACGAGCAGTACTTC	-	TRBV2	TRBJ2-7	15	-
CASSLEPSGGGNEQFF	TGCGCCAGCAGCTTGGAACCTAGCGGGGGAGGGAATGAGCAGTTCTTC	-	TRBV5-1	TRBJ2-1	16	TRBD2
CSVEGGERGPTDTQYF	TGCAGCGTTGAAGGGGGGGAGCGGGGACCCACAGATACGCAGTATTTT	-	TRBV29-1	TRBJ2-3	16	TRBD2
CASSQLPGRDQPQHF	TGCGCCAGCAGCCAACTTCCAGGGCGAGATCAGCCCCAGCATTTT	once	TRBV4-3	TRBJ1-5	15	-
CASTRDTNTGELFF	TGTGCCAGCACCCGGGACACGAACACCGGGGAGCTGTTTTTT	-	TRBV6-1	TRBJ2-2	14	-
CASSHPAEVGKSHEQYF	TGTGCCAGCAGCCACCCAGCAGAGGTGGGGAAGAGTCACGAGCAGTACTTC	-	TRBV14	TRBJ2-7	17	-
CAWKEEYEQYF	TGTGCCTGGAAGGAGGAATACGAGCAGTACTTC	few	TRBV30	TRBJ2-7	11	-